A single T cell receptor beta chain is shown here with its context. This clone was seen just once. No cognate antigen has been identified for it. No base quality values were provided; no much bigger clone lies one nucleotide off. The immunoSEQ Assay, a bias-controlled multiplex PCR, was used to amplify TCRbeta CDR3 regions from genomic DNA. The source study handled its data this way. Within the assay, amplification of reference gene primers was used to estimate how many nucleated cells each sample contained. Sequence reads were collapsed and filtered to measure the absolute abundance of every unique TCRbeta CDR3 rearrangement. For each sample, productive Simpson clonality was calculated by taking the square root of Simpson's diversity index across productive rearrangements. As stored in TCRdb, this immuneACCESS dataset retains in-frame rearrangements with V and J assigned. A fraction of the clones does not appear; measured against another copy, unresolved V genes explain less than half of the discrepancy, and the remainder lacks a known reason. V, J and clone size are taken as reported in that table, and D and trimming were inferred from the DNA itself. Within this sample are some 180,000 clones, with approximately 87% of them counted one time only. Of the sample, 20% to 25% is held by the ten largest clones.

CDR1 SGDLS and CDR2 YYNGEE were looked up in the germline V gene. V has 3 bases trimmed and J has 8 bases trimmed; junction bases matching no gene number 9. The CDR3 has 15 amino acids, counting the end cysteine and phenylalanine. Only the CDR3 part of the read is kept: 45 bases, read in frame from the first base. This sample is part of a study of blood T cell repertoires in COVID-19 (dated by TCRdb to about 2020). The study in broad terms: Samples covering the acute and convalescent phases of COVID-19 were provided by collaborators in the United States, Italy and Spain. The material from the prospective study consisted of cDNA or gDNA derived from T cells, B-cell-depleted T cells, or PBMCs. Deeply sampled blood TCRbeta repertoires from subjects exposed to, actively infected with, or recovered from COVID-19 were included in the dataset. The repertoires were released in a freely available public database intended as a resource for research on the immune response to SARS-CoV-2. The samples were drawn from two sources: the first 160 participants of the ongoing ImmuneRACE study, and over 1,000 subjects contributed by 6 global collaborators. The sample metadata nearly always contained a de-identified subject ID, COVID-19 status, age in years and sex. Where available, HLA class I and class II types were taken from metadata supplied by the sample provider and were not determined by assay-based typing.

Overall results and qualifications from the work: Clinical and demographic metadata were provided uncurated, with the amount varying by source and participant.

Each collaborating institution followed its own protocols to collect whole blood in K2EDTA tubes. For TCRbeta analysis, collaborators shipped samples as frozen whole blood, isolated PBMCs, or DNA extracted from either of those sample types. The sample consisted of peripheral blood. The rearrangement joined TRBV9 to TRBJ2-3; 10 middle bases align to TRBD1. The source is a man aged 70-80 years with active or convalescent COVID-19. This receptor has the CDR3 CASSAETGGEGTQYF. The sequenced DNA is TGTGCCAGCAGCGCCGAGACAGGGGGCGAAGGTACGCAGTATTTT.